The text below deals with one T cell receptor beta chain. Its recognized antigen is unknown. No clone much larger than this one lies a single base away; base qualities are absent. The sample is drawn from a study of CD8 T cells in Susac syndrome (dated by TCRdb to the late 2010s). At the level of the whole study: The study used repertoire sequencing to test whether antigen drove CD8+ T cell activation and differentiation in Susac syndrome. The paper as a whole reports these results and caveats: The study acknowledged that relatively few individuals were included in the TCR sequencing and HLA analysis.

The germline V gene yields SGDLS for CDR1 and YYNGEE for CDR2. The germline V end is reduced by 1 base and the J end by 5 bases; junction bases left unmatched: 0. Measured from the cysteine to the phenylalanine, the CDR3 is 13 residues long. Only the CDR3 portion is preserved as DNA: 39 bases, with reading frame beginning at the first base. RNA was extracted using the RNeasy kit, and about 0.45 to 1 ug of the RNA was reverse transcribed with random hexamers. The immunoSEQ multiplex PCR assay, which covers 54 Vbeta and 13 Jbeta segments, was used to amplify TCR beta CDR3 regions. To correct PCR amplification bias, a synthetic template baseline was used for both primer optimization and computational correction. The original methods were these. Reads were annotated to V, D and J genes per IMGT and analyzed with immunoSEQ Analyzer, keeping only productive sequences. Clonality was computed as one minus Shannon entropy normalized by log2 of the number of productive unique sequences. Public and private clones were assessed among the 100 most prevalent clones of each patient and control. Clones were defined as Susac-specific when absent from the healthy and MS cohorts, from approximately 1,100 published viral clones and from other ImmuneACCESS disease sequences. TCRdb reworked the public reads: Q25 trimming with fastp, MiXCR clone assembly, productive beta chains retained. One record per CDR3 amino acid sequence lists the most common genes and DNA. TCRdb, rather than the study authors, made the V and J calls. The sample records 180,000 or so distinct CDR3 sequences, around 94% of which are singletons. The ten largest account for 0.14% of the sample.

Peripheral blood CD8+ and CD4+ T cells from healthy donors, Susac syndrome patients and multiple sclerosis patients were profiled using high-throughput TCR beta sequencing. The healthy donors served as controls matched for age and sex. CD8+ TEMRA cells were enriched by FACS, while bulk CD8+ and CD4+ T cells were purified by magnetic negative isolation. Blood was collected in EDTA tubes and processed within 24 hours, with PBMCs isolated through density gradient centrifugation. PBMCs intended for TCR sequencing were cryopreserved in liquid nitrogen and were subsequently thawed in a 37 degrees C water bath. The sorted or isolated CD4+, CD8+ and CD8+ TEMRA cells had a purity of 90% or higher.

Rearrangement joined TRBV9 to TRBJ2-1, with 7 junctional bases fitting TRBD1. This sequence was found in a human donor in good health. Sequencing used CD4+ T cells from PBMCs. The CDR3 here reads CASSVQGDNEQFF. The DNA is as follows: TGTGCCAGCAGCGTACAGGGGGACAATGAGCAGTTCTTC.